Following are 31 T cell receptor beta chains from one sample sequenced in a study of cytomegalovirus exposure and HLA in healthy donors. Primers for the PCR totalled 60 Vbeta and 13 Jbeta. Profiling relied on immunoSEQ multiplex PCR, and the TCRdb table lists in-frame clones only, not all of them. Of more than 75,000 clones listed, over 70% are singletons. Material: PBMCs. The receptor source for this set is a middle-aged man in good health and CMV-seropositive.

The V call is TRBV27, the J call TRBJ1-1, with D hard to call. Germline CDR1 is MNHEY and CDR2 is SMNVEV (reference sequence). V lost 2 bases to trimming and J lost 2 bases, with 6 bases between them. The CDR3 extends over 13 amino acids. The CDR3 region is CASSLSFNTEAFF. The CDR3 DNA is TGTGCCAGCAGTTTAAGCTTTAACACTGAAGCTTTCTTT.

This clone was recorded once. The V call is TRBV7-2, the J call TRBJ2-2; 8 bases map to TRBD1. The germline V gene has CDR1 SGHTA and CDR2 FQGNSA. This CDR3 contains 16 residues. Trimming took 3 bases from V and 6 from J; bases not matched to a gene: 9. Written as DNA, the CDR3 is TGTGCCAGCAGCTTGACAGGGGTCTTTATGTCCGGGGAGCTGTTTTTT. This codes for CASSLTGVFMSGELFF.

The V call is TRBV5-4, the J call TRBJ2-2; D gene uncertain. The length of the CDR3 is 13 residues. Germline V gene lookup returns CDR1 SGHNT and CDR2 YYREEE (reference sequence). With 5 bases removed from V and 8 bases from J, the gap between germline ends came to 13 bases. The DNA of the CDR3 is TGTGCCAGCAGTAACCCCGCAGCGGGGGAGCTGTTTTTT. Its translation is CASSNPAAGELFF. The variable domain in full, completed from reference TRBV5-4 and TRBJ2-2, reads ETGVTQSPTHLIKTRGQQVTLRCSSQSGHNTVSWYQQALGQGPQFIFQYYREEENGRGNFPPRFSGLQFPNYSSELNVNALELDDSALYLCASSNPAAGELFFGEGSRLTVL.

This chain joins TRBV2 and TRBJ1-1; D possibly corresponds to TRBD1 (5 bases). CDR1 and CDR2 from the germline V gene are SNHLY and FYNNEI. Trimming took 7 bases from V and 4 from J, leaving 16 bases between them. This CDR3 region has 14 residues. This chain's CDR3 is CASTEGRVGTEAFF. The CDR3 bases are TGTGCCAGCACCGAAGGCAGGGTGGGCACTGAAGCTTTCTTT. The whole variable domain, filled in from reference TRBV2 and TRBJ1-1, reads EPEVTQTPSHQVTQMGQEVILRCVPISNHLYFYWYRQILGQKVEFLVSFYNNEISEKSEIFDDQFSVERPDGSNFTLKIRSTKLEDSAMYFCASTEGRVGTEAFFGQGTRLTVV.

The V gene is TRBV5-4, the J gene TRBJ1-5, with 7 positions matching TRBD1. The CDR3 sequence is 14 residues long. V lost 4 bases and J lost 9; bases outside the gene matches: 10. From germline, CDR1 is SGHNT and CDR2 YYREEE (reference sequence). CDR3 sequence (DNA): TGTGCCAGCAGCCACAAGGGGGCTGAAGGGCCCCAGCATTTT. Protein sequence: CASSHKGAEGPQHF. Based on the CDR3 plus reference TRBV5-4 and TRBJ1-5, the full variable domain is ETGVTQSPTHLIKTRGQQVTLRCSSQSGHNTVSWYQQALGQGPQFIFQYYREEENGRGNFPPRFSGLQFPNYSSELNVNALELDDSALYLCASSHKGAEGPQHFGDGTRLSIL.

This clone has just a few counts. The gene calls are TRBV28 and TRBJ2-7, with no clear D. Trimming pared 3 bases from V and 3 bases from J, leaving 9 bases between. Germline V gene sequence: CDR1 MDHEN, CDR2 SYDVKM. This CDR3 has 13 amino acids. The DNA for the CDR3 is TGTGCCAGCAGTTTCCGATCGGGCTACGAGCAGTACTTC. Protein product: CASSFRSGYEQYF.

CDR3 residues: CASRGRGGSGREQYF. The DNA of the CDR3 is TGTGCCAGCAGGGGTCGTGGGGGGTCCGGACGCGAGCAGTACTTC. The V gene is TRBV27, the J gene TRBJ2-7, with D maybe TRBD2 (6 bases). CDR3 length: 15 residues. Germline CDR1 and CDR2: MNHEY and SMNVEV (reference sequence). Trimming cost V 6 bases and J 6 bases, with 21 bases left between them.

The J gene is TRBJ2-1, the V gene TRBV28, with 10 bases lining up with TRBD2. This CDR3 is 14 amino acids long. The germline V gene encodes CDR1 MDHEN and CDR2 SYDVKM. V lost 4 bases and J lost 6; bases outside the gene matches: 3. CDR3 region: CASSSSGGGNEQFF. The CDR3, as DNA: TGTGCCAGCAGTTCTAGCGGGGGCGGCAATGAGCAGTTCTTC.

The CDR3 bases are TGTGCCTTCTCTCGACAGAATACAGGTTCACCCCTCCACTTT. It encodes CAFSRQNTGSPLHF. The V gene is TRBV30, the J gene TRBJ1-6; TRBD1 is a possible D gene (5 bases). Germline loops: CDR1 GTSNPN, CDR2 SVGIG (reference sequence). The CDR3 sequence is 14 residues long. V was cut by 7 bases and J by 9 bases, with 19 bases left in between.

The chain carries TRBV6-5 and TRBJ2-1; TRBD1 agrees at 10 bases. CDR1 MNHEY and CDR2 SVGAGI come from the germline V gene. J was trimmed by 7 bases and V by 8 bases; bases with no gene match: 8. This CDR3 is built from 14 residues. As DNA, the CDR3 is TGTGCCAGCCCGAGGGGACAGGGGTCAAATGAGCAGTTCTTC. This gives the protein CASPRGQGSNEQFF.

J is TRBJ1-4 and V is TRBV5-6, with TRBD1 matching 7 bases. Trimming removed 4 bases from V and 8 bases from J; junction bases left unmatched: 8. The CDR3 runs to 14 residues. CDR1 SGHDT and CDR2 YYEEEE come from the germline V gene. CDR3 sequence reads: CASSLSTGEEKLFF. CDR3 DNA: TGTGCCAGCAGCCTCAGTACAGGGGAAGAAAAACTGTTTTTT.

On this clone: A junction end diverges from the germline sequence, so it may reflect a read error. The V call is TRBV10-3, the J call TRBJ2-7, with TRBD1 matching 8 bases. The CDR3 extends over 14 amino acids. CDR1 ENHRY and CDR2 SYGVKD come from the germline V gene. The CDR3 DNA follows: TGTGCCATCAGTTCCGGGACAGGTGCGGATGGCGGGGACTTC. Translating it yields CAISSGTGADGGDF.

Concerning this clone: Distinct nucleotide sequences in the sample also encode this CDR3. The DNA for the CDR3 is TGCAGCGTTGAAGGCAGGCTGAACACTGAAGCTTTCTTT. Protein sequence: CSVEGRLNTEAFF. V gene TRBV29-1 combines with J gene TRBJ1-1; no clear D. The CDR3 loop spans 13 amino acids. Trimming took off 1 base at V and 0 bases at J, with 6 bases between the two ends. The V gene's germline CDR1 is SQVTM and CDR2 ANQGSEA.

The J gene is TRBJ1-5, the V gene TRBV30, with D possibly matching TRBD1 (6 bases). Germline CDR1 reads GTSNPN; CDR2 reads SVGIG (reference sequence). V was clipped by 1 base and J by 3 bases, with 13 bases between them. CDR3 size: 15 residues. The CDR3 bases are TGTGCCTGGAGTGACAGGGTTCTGATCAATCAGCCCCAGCATTTT. Encoded protein: CAWSDRVLINQPQHF.

The chain recombines TRBV7-6 with TRBJ2-7; D might be TRBD2 (5 bases). CDR3 size: 15 residues. The V end lost 6 bases, the J end lost 6 bases, and 21 bases lay between the germline ends. CDR1 is SGHVS and CDR2 is FNYEAQ in the germline V gene. The CDR3 region is CASSSLAWVAGEQYF. CDR3 sequence (DNA): TGTGCCAGCAGTTCCCTAGCTTGGGTGGCAGGCGAGCAGTACTTC.

This clone is a singleton in its sample. The chain carries TRBV2 and TRBJ1-4, with D maybe TRBD1 (5 bases). The CDR3 consists of 14 residues. Trimming left V 8 bases short and J 8 bases short, with 18 bases between. Germline CDR1 is SNHLY and CDR2 is FYNNEI. The CDR3 is CASHGRRGQEKLFF. CDR3 nucleotides: TGTGCCAGCCACGGGAGGAGGGGTCAAGAAAAACTGTTTTTT. The full variable domain, with the rest looked up from reference TRBV2 and TRBJ1-4, is EPEVTQTPSHQVTQMGQEVILRCVPISNHLYFYWYRQILGQKVEFLVSFYNNEISEKSEIFDDQFSVERPDGSNFTLKIRSTKLEDSAMYFCASHGRRGQEKLFFGSGTQLSVL.

Only one count was recorded for this clone. The chain combines TRBV20-1 with TRBJ2-5, with a tentative D call TRBD2 (6 bases). Germline V lookup: CDR1 DFQATT, CDR2 SNEGSKA (reference sequence). CDR3 length: 11 residues. V lost 6 bases, J lost 5 bases, and 10 bases lay in between. CDR3 in amino acids: CSAGLLETQYF. The CDR3 nucleotides are TGCAGTGCGGGACTGCTGGAGACCCAGTACTTC.

The chain joins TRBV7-2 to TRBJ2-7; a weak D match, TRBD1 (5 bases). The CDR3 spans 15 residues. Germline V gene sequence: CDR1 SGHTA, CDR2 FQGNSA. Trimming cost V 1 base and J 5 bases, with 15 bases left between them. CDR3 nucleotides: TGTGCCAGCAGCTTAGGGGTAACAGGACGGGACGAGCAGTACTTC. This translates into CASSLGVTGRDEQYF.

This rearrangement joins TRBV7-9 to TRBJ1-5, with D perhaps TRBD1 (6 bases). Trimming cost V 5 bases and J 3 bases, with 11 bases left between them. CDR3 size: 14 residues. Per germline, CDR1 SEHNR and CDR2 FQNEAQ (reference sequence). CDR3 sequence (DNA): TGTGCCAGCAGCCCAGGACAGAACAATCAGCCCCAGCATTTT. Translated: CASSPGQNNQPQHF.

V is TRBV4-3 and J is TRBJ2-7; TRBD1 matches at 9 bases. Per the germline V gene, CDR1 is LGHNA and CDR2 is YSLEER. The CDR3 length is 14 residues. J lost 6 bases, V lost 1 base, and 4 bases had no gene match. The CDR3 region has the DNA TGCGCCAGCAGCCAAGGGACAGGGGCTCGCGAGCAGTACTTC. This sequence encodes CASSQGTGAREQYF.

The chain joins TRBV9 to TRBJ2-3, with TRBD2 matching 8 bases. Germline assignment: CDR1 SGDLS and CDR2 YYNGEE. V shed 3 bases and J 1 base; nucleotides not matched to a gene: 7. The CDR3 spans 16 residues. The CDR3 DNA is TGTGCCAGCAGCGGAGTCGGGAGGGCCGGCACAGATACGCAGTATTTT. This translates into CASSGVGRAGTDTQYF.

This clone was detected once. This sequence joins TRBV6-5 and TRBJ2-3; TRBD1 aligns across 8 bases. V trimming: 2 bases; J trimming: 4 bases; junction bases outside the gene matches: 5. Germline values: CDR1 MNHEY, CDR2 SVGAGI. This CDR3 is 15 amino acids long. The CDR3 nucleotides are TGTGCCAGCAGTTACACCCCGACAGGGGCAGATACGCAGTATTTT. Protein: CASSYTPTGADTQYF.

The rearrangement uses TRBV15 and TRBJ2-7, with 8 bases matching TRBD1. V lost 1 base, J lost 2 bases, and 4 bases stayed unmatched. Germline V gene lookup returns CDR1 LNHNV and CDR2 YYDKDF (reference sequence). The CDR3 runs 15 residues. The chain's CDR3 is CATSRVAGGPYEQYF. The DNA of the CDR3 is TGTGCCACCAGCAGAGTGGCAGGGGGCCCCTACGAGCAGTACTTC.

This clone was recorded only once. The rearrangement uses TRBV4-2 and TRBJ2-1; 12 bases are a match to TRBD2. Germline V gene sequence: CDR1 LGHNA, CDR2 YNFKEQ. The junction had 2 bases not matched to a gene; V was cut back by 4 bases and J by 7 bases. The CDR3 is 14 residues long. The CDR3 DNA is TGTGCCAGCAGCCCCGGACTAGCGGGGAATGAGCAGTTCTTC. It codes for CASSPGLAGNEQFF.

DNA for the CDR3: TGTGCCAGCAGTGTCCGCAGGGCACCCGAGACCCAGTACTTC. This translates into CASSVRRAPETQYF. This chain joins TRBV2 and TRBJ2-5; D is possibly TRBD1 (5 bases). Germline lookup yields CDR1 SNHLY and CDR2 FYNNEI. The CDR3 contains 14 residues. Trimming took off 4 bases at V and 5 bases at J, with 14 bases between the two ends.

This chain connects TRBV29-1 to TRBJ2-3; 7 bases match TRBD1. With 6 bases clipped from V and 0 bases from J, the junction kept 6 bases outside the gene matches. Germline loops: CDR1 SQVTM, CDR2 ANQGSEA. This CDR3 has 14 residues. The CDR3 DNA sequence: TGCAGCGTCAGACAGGGTGGAAGCACAGATACGCAGTATTTT. It codes for CSVRQGGSTDTQYF.

The chain combines TRBV15 with TRBJ1-5; D is unclear. V dropped 5 bases and J dropped 6 bases, with 11 bases sitting between them. CDR1 and CDR2 from the germline V gene are LNHNV and YYDKDF (reference sequence). There are 13 residues in the CDR3. DNA for the CDR3: TGTGCCACCAGCGGCTCTTTGGCTCAGCCCCAGCATTTT. Amino acid sequence: CATSGSLAQPQHF.

This chain joins TRBV28 and TRBJ2-5; D is perhaps TRBD1 (6 bases). CDR1 and CDR2 (germline): MDHEN, SYDVKM. The CDR3 spans 14 residues. Trimming removed 9 bases from V and 2 bases from J, with 16 bases in between. The CDR3 DNA follows: TGTGCCAGACAGTTCCTCGGACAGCAAGAGACCCAGTACTTC. This sequence encodes CARQFLGQQETQYF.

The V gene is TRBV2, the J gene TRBJ1-1; 8 bases match TRBD1. Unmatched junction bases numbered 10, after V lost 6 bases and J lost 1 base. Looked up from germline, CDR1 is SNHLY and CDR2 is FYNNEI. This CDR3 is built from 16 residues. The CDR3 nucleotides read TGTGCCAGCAGGGCTTTCACCGGGACAGGGAACACTGAAGCTTTCTTT. Translated, it gives CASRAFTGTGNTEAFF.

This chain connects TRBV4-1 to TRBJ2-5, with D perhaps matching TRBD2 (6 bases). The CDR3 is 13 residues long. CDR1 is MGHRA, CDR2 YSYEKL, per germline. Trimming left V 0 bases short and J 6 bases short, with 8 bases between. The CDR3 protein is CASSQDGGKTQYF. CDR3 coding DNA: TGCGCCAGCAGCCAAGATGGAGGGAAGACCCAGTACTTC.

This clone came up a few times. This chain connects TRBV5-4 to TRBJ1-2; D is unclear. V lost 1 base to trimming and J lost 7 bases, with 17 bases between them. Germline V gene sequence: CDR1 SGHNT, CDR2 YYREEE (reference sequence). The CDR3 totals 15 residues. The CDR3 region has the DNA TGTGCCAGCAGCTTGTTGGGAGCCCCTCCCGGTGGCTACACCTTC. It yields the protein CASSLLGAPPGGYTF. Using reference TRBV5-4 and TRBJ1-2 for the parts outside the CDR3, the full variable domain is ETGVTQSPTHLIKTRGQQVTLRCSSQSGHNTVSWYQQALGQGPQFIFQYYREEENGRGNFPPRFSGLQFPNYSSELNVNALELDDSALYLCASSLLGAPPGGYTFGSGTRLTVV.